This T cell receptor beta chain originates from a study of blood T cell repertoires in COVID-19. Study-level background: Donors in the United States, Italy and Spain gave samples during acute or convalescent COVID-19. From T cells, B-cell-depleted T cells, or PBMCs came the material, which was cDNA or gDNA.

In the authors' workflow: Reference gene primers were amplified, and this amplification served to estimate nucleated cell counts. Using immunoSEQ multiplex PCR, the repertoire was profiled, and TCRdb retains in-frame clones only, with some absent. The D gene and trimming were derived from the DNA, and the V and J assignments and clone size from that table. There are some 150,000 clones in the sample; around 79% occur only once, and around 1.7% lies in the top ten. Germline V gives CDR1 SQVTM, CDR2 ANQGSEA. There are 15 residues in the CDR3. V was pared by 5 bases and J by 0 bases, with 16 bases between.

This chain links TRBV29-1 with TRBJ1-1; no reliable D call. Material for sequencing was peripheral blood. The TCR comes from a man older than 75 with acute or convalescent COVID-19. The CDR3, as DNA: TGCAGCGTTAGGTGGAGGGCGATGTTGAACACTGAAGCTTTCTTT. It codes for CSVRWRAMLNTEAFF.